The sequence of this T cell receptor (beta chain) was determined in a study of blood T cell repertoires in COVID-19 (dated by TCRdb to between 2020 and 2021). Regarding the complete study: Samples from collaborators originated in the United States, Italy and Spain and spanned both the acute and convalescent phases of COVID-19. The prospective study material was composed of cDNA or gDNA derived from T cells, B-cell-depleted T cells, or PBMCs. The dataset comprised deeply sampled blood TCRbeta repertoires from subjects exposed to, actively infected with, or recovered from COVID-19. The repertoires were released in a freely available public database meant as a resource for research on the immune response to SARS-CoV-2. The samples were drawn from the first 160 participants of the ongoing ImmuneRACE study and from over a thousand subjects provided by 6 global collaborators. The sample metadata nearly always contained a de-identified subject ID, COVID-19 status, age in years and sex. Where available, HLA class I and class II types were taken from metadata supplied by the sample provider and were not determined by assay-based typing. General findings and caveats noted by the study authors: How much clinical and demographic metadata was included differed by source and by participant, and the metadata was provided uncurated.

TCRbeta CDR3 regions were amplified from genomic DNA by means of the immunoSEQ Assay, a bias-controlled multiplex PCR. Regarding the original processing steps: The number of nucleated cells in each sample was estimated from the amplification of reference gene primers within the assay. Sequence reads were collapsed and filtered to measure the absolute abundance of every unique TCRbeta CDR3 rearrangement. For each sample, productive Simpson clonality was calculated by taking the square root of Simpson's diversity index across productive rearrangements. TCRdb obtained this table from immuneACCESS and retained in-frame rearrangements with V and J assigned. These tables miss some clones; where compared with another copy, unresolved V genes account for less than half of the shortfall, and the remainder is unexplained. The DNA gave D and trimming, while V, J and clone size come from that table. In this sample the table shows 110,000 to 150,000 clones, 70% to 90% of which occur a single time. The ten most abundant clones make up about 4.4% of the sample.

Participants in the prospective study were aged about 18 to 95 years, lived in over 20 United States geographic areas, and enrolled through a virtual design. In the prospective study, participants were assigned to cohorts based on the clinical history participants reported in a screening survey and a study questionnaire. For ImmuneRACE Cohort 3, a participant was defined as recovered based on two consecutive negative NP/OP PCR tests, clearance by a healthcare professional, or resolution of symptoms. Mobile phlebotomists in the prospective study collected whole blood, serum and a nasopharyngeal or oropharyngeal swab from every participant. Over a roughly 2-month period, participants in the prospective study had the option of providing additional blood draws and questionnaires. Blood samples from the prospective study were shipped frozen or at room temperature prior to DNA extraction. The CDR3 contains 14 residues, cysteine and phenylalanine counted. The entry retains the CDR3 DNA only, 42 bases that are in frame from base 1. Looking up the germline V gene yields CDR1 MGHRA and CDR2 YSYEKL. Germline trimming: 2 bases from V, 12 bases from J; junction bases outside gene matches: 7.

On this clone: The specificity of this receptor is unknown. No quality values exist for individual bases; no much larger clone is one base distant.

The chain is encoded by TRBV4-1 joined to TRBJ1-6; TRBD1 aligns with 7 central bases. The sequencing input was PBMCs or T cells enriched from blood (not recorded which). The TCR originated in a man aged 50-59 years who had recovered from COVID-19. The DNA reads TGCGCCAGCAGCCAACCCTGGGACAGCGAACCCCTCCACTTT. It codes for CASSQPWDSEPLHF.